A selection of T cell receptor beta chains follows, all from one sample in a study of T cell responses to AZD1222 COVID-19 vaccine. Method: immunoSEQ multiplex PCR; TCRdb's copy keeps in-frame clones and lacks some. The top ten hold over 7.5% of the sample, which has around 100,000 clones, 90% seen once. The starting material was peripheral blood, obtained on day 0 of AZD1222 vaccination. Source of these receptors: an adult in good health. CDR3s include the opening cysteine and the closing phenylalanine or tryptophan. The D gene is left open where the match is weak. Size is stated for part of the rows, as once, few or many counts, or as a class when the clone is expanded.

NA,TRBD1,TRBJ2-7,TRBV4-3,TGCGCCAGCAGCCAAGAAACTTGGACAGGAGCCTACGAGCAGTACTTC,CASSQETWTGAYEQYF
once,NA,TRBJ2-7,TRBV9,TGTGCCAGCAGCGTAACCGGCAAATCCTACGAGCAGTACTTC,CASSVTGKSYEQYF
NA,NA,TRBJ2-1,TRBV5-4,TGTGCCAGCAGCTCGTTATTAAATGAGCAGTTCTTC,CASSSLLNEQFF
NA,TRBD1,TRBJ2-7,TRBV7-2,TGTGCCAGCAGCTTCGGACAGGTCGGCAACGAGCAGTACTTC,CASSFGQVGNEQYF
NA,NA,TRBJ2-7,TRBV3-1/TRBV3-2,TGTGCCAGCAGCCAAGACTGGAGCCCCTACGAGCAGTACTTC,CASSQDWSPYEQYF
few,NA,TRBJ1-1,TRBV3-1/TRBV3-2,TGTGCCAAGGGTAACACTGAAGCTTTCTTT,CAKGNTEAFF
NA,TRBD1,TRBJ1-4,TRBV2,TGTGCCAGCAGTGAAGTCGGGGGACAGGCAGAAAAACTGTTTTTT,CASSEVGGQAEKLFF
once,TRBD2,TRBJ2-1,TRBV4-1,TGCGCCAGCAGCCCGGCGGCTAGCGGATACAATGAGCAGTTCTTC,CASSPAASGYNEQFF
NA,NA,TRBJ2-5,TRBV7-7,TGTGCTAGCAGCTTAGTCCCCAGTGGGGGGATACAAGAGACCCAGTACTTC,CASSLVPSGGIQETQYF
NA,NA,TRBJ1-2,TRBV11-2,TGTGCCAGCAGCCTAGAGAACTATGGCTACACCTTC,CASSLENYGYTF
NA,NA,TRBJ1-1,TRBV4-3,TGCGCCAGCAGCCAAGGACTGAGGAACACTGAAGCTTTCTTT,CASSQGLRNTEAFF
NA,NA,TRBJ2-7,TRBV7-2,TGTGCCAGCAGCTTAGTTTCCGGATCCTCCGCTTTC,CASSLVSGSSAF
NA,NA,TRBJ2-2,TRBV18,TGTGCCAGCTCACCTTCCGCAGGGAGAAACACCGGGGAGCTGTTTTTT,CASSPSAGRNTGELFF
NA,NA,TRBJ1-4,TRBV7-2,TGTGCCAGCAGCTTAGACGGTGCAACTAATGAAAAACTGTTTTTT,CASSLDGATNEKLFF
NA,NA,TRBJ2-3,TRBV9,TGTGCCAGCAGCGTAGAAGGGCGAGGCACAGATACGCAGTATTTT,CASSVEGRGTDTQYF
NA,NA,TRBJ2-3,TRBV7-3,NA,CASSRRAGGGTDTQYF
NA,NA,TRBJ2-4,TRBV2,TGTGCCAGCAGTGAAGGGGCTACTAGTCGGGCCAAAAACATTCAGTACTTC,CASSEGATSRAKNIQYF
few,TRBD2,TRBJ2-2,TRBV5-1,TGCGCCAGCAGCAGGGGAGGGGCAATCACCGGGGAGCTGTTTTTT,CASSRGGAITGELFF
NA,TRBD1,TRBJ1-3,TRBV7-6,TGTGCCAGCAGCTTTTCCACGGGCAGGGGGCAAAACACCATATATTTT,CASSFSTGRGQNTIYF
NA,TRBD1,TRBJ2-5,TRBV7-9,TGTGCCAGCAGCTTTGGGACAGGGCCTCAAGAGACCCAGTACTTC,CASSFGTGPQETQYF
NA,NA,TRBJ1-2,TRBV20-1,TGCAGTGCTGCCACGTATCATGGCTACACCTTC,CSAATYHGYTF
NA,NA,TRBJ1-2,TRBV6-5,TGTGCCAGCAGACCCCCCCTACAGGGATACTATGGCTACACCTTC,CASRPPLQGYYGYTF
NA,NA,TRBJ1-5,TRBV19,TGTGCCAGTACCCCTTGGGGAATTGATCAGCCCCAGCATTTT,CASTPWGIDQPQHF
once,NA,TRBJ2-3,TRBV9,TGTGCCAGCAGCGTACTCCCCGGGGGCCCCGCGGATACGCAGTATTTT,CASSVLPGGPADTQYF
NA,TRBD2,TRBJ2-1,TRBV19,TGTGCCAGTAGTGGGGCGGGGGAGAGCTCCTACAATGAGCAGTTCTTC,CASSGAGESSYNEQFF
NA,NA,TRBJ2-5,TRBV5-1,TGCGCCAGCACCGGCCAAGAGACCCAGTACTTC,CASTGQETQYF
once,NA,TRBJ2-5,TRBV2,TGTGCCAACTCAGGAGCACGGAGAGAGACCCAGTACTTC,CANSGARRETQYF
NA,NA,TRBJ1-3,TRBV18,TGTGCCAGCTCACCGAGGCAGGGGAGTGACACCATATATTTT,CASSPRQGSDTIYF
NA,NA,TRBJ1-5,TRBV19,TGTGCCAGTAGTAGGGCCTACAATCAGCCCCAGCATTTT,CASSRAYNQPQHF
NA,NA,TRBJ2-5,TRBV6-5,TGTGCCAGTCTTCCGATTGGGTCGAGGACCCAGTACTTC,CASLPIGSRTQYF
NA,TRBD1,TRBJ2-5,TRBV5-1,TGCGCCAGCAGCTTGGACCAGGGGGCCCAGTACTTC,CASSLDQGAQYF
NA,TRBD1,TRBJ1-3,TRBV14,TGTGCCAGCAGCTCCCGGACAGGGGGATTTACTGGAAACACCATATATTTT,CASSSRTGGFTGNTIYF
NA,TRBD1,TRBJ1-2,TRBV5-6,TGTGCCAGCAGGATCCGGGACAGGGGGTCCTATGGCTACACCTTC,CASRIRDRGSYGYTF
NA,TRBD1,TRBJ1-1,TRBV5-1,TGCGCCAGCGCAGGGGGCGTAGATAATTGGAACACTGAAGCTTTCTTT,CASAGGVDNWNTEAFF
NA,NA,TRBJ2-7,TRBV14,TGTGCCAGCAGCCAAGATCTGGGAACAGACGAGCAGTACTTC,CASSQDLGTDEQYF
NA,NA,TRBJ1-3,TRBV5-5,TGTGCCAGCAGTAGGACAGACCTCTCTGGAAACACCATATATTTT,CASSRTDLSGNTIYF
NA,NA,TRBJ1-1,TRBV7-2,TGTGCCAGCAGCTTAGGGGCAGGGACCCGCATGAACACTGAAGCTTTCTTT,CASSLGAGTRMNTEAFF
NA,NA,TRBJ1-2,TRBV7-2,TGTGCCAGCAGCTTAGTGGATGGTCCAATTGGGAATGGCTACACCTTC,CASSLVDGPIGNGYTF
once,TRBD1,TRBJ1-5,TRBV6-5,TGTGCCAGCAACCTCAGGGGGCTCAATCAGCCCCAGCATTTT,CASNLRGLNQPQHF
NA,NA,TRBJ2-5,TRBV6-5,TGTGCCAGCAGTTACTTTCCGGGCGTCACGGGAGAGACCCAGTACTTC,CASSYFPGVTGETQYF
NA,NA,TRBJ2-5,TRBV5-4,TGTGCCAGCAGCTTGGCCGGGTCCCAAGAGACCCAGTACTTC,CASSLAGSQETQYF
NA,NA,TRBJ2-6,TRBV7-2,TGTGCCCTGGGGGACTCTGGGGCCAACGTCCTGACTTTC,CALGDSGANVLTF
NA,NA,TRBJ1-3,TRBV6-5,TGTGCCAGCAGTTACCTGGACAGTGGAAACACCATATATTTT,CASSYLDSGNTIYF
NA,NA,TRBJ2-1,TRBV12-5,TGTGCTAGTGGTATACAGGGTAGCTCCTACAATGAGCAGTTCTTC,CASGIQGSSYNEQFF
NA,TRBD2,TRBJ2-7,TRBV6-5,TGTGCCAGCAGTTCTCGGGGGAGGGGTTACGAGCAGTACTTC,CASSSRGRGYEQYF